This TCR beta chain comes out of a study of T cell responses to AZD1222 COVID-19 vaccine. V lost 2 bases to trimming and J lost 1 base, with 12 bases between them. The CDR3 sequence is 14 residues long. Germline V gene lookup returns CDR1 GTSNPN and CDR2 SVGIG (reference sequence). Turning to this clone: Its antigen is currently unknown.

Produced via immunoSEQ multiplex PCR; TCRdb's table is partial and in-frame only. The table shows about 140,000 clones, with approximately 89% occurring only once. General study findings and limits: Spike-specific TCR depth and breadth grew after two AZD1222 doses. Mostly white British, mostly female donors; authors suggested clonal diversity may be underestimated.

The receptor was derived from an adult in good health. Here the sequenced sample was peripheral blood, taken on day 0 of AZD1222 vaccination. V usage is TRBV30 and J usage is TRBJ2-7; either TRBD1 or TRBD2 may fit D (5 bases each). The CDR3, as DNA: TGTGCCTGGAGTCTCGGGACCATATCCTACGAGCAGTACTTC. This encodes CAWSLGTISYEQYF.